Listed below are T cell receptor beta chains from one sample, sequenced in a study of PD-1 blockade in mismatch repair-deficient tumors. Sequenced by immunoSEQ multiplex PCR; TCRdb stores in-frame clones only, minus some. Among approximately 9,800 clones listed, 75% to 90% were seen once. The material sequenced was PBMCs, taken about 47 weeks after starting pembrolizumab. The origin of the receptors is an adult with mismatch repair-deficient cancer. CDR3s include the opening cysteine and the closing phenylalanine or tryptophan. The D gene is left open where the match is weak. The size entry is marked missing in some rows and otherwise reads once, few, many or a size class.

D,V,size,J,DNA,CDR3
.,TRBV5-5,.,TRBJ2-1,TGTGCCAGCAGCCCCGGAGGTCCAGACTACAATGAGCAGTTCTTC,CASSPGGPDYNEQFF
.,TRBV7-2,.,TRBJ2-7,TGTGCCAGCAGCTTAGGAGGACACAGAGGCCTCTCCTACGAGCAGTACTTC,CASSLGGHRGLSYEQYF
TRBD1,TRBV7-2,.,TRBJ1-6,TGTGCCAGCAGACCCGACAGGGACTCACCCCTCCACTTT,CASRPDRDSPLHF
.,TRBV28,.,TRBJ2-4,TGTGCCAGCAGTTTAAGGAGTTCGCGATCAGCCAAAAACATTCAGTACTTC,CASSLRSSRSAKNIQYF
.,TRBV28,once,TRBJ1-4,TGTGCCAGCATGCCGGCGTTCAGGCCTTTTAATGAAAAACTGTTTTTT,CASMPAFRPFNEKLFF
TRBD2,TRBV7-8,few,TRBJ2-7,TGTGCCAGCAGCAACCGCGGGAGAGGGCAGTACTTC,CASSNRGRGQYF
TRBD1,TRBV2,once,TRBJ1-4,TGTGCCAGCAGTGAAGGAGGGGGCTTTCGAGAAAAACTGTTTTTT,CASSEGGGFREKLFF
TRBD1,TRBV30,once,TRBJ1-4,TGTGCCTGGAGTGTACCGACAGGCGACAGGGGAAAACTGTTTTTT,CAWSVPTGDRGKLFF
TRBD1,TRBV30,.,TRBJ2-7,TGTGCCTGTTCTGTGGGACAGGGGGCCTACGAGCAGTACTTC,CACSVGQGAYEQYF
.,TRBV27,.,TRBJ1-2,TGTGCCAGCAGTTTATCAGGCGGAAATAACTATGGCTACACCTTC,CASSLSGGNNYGYTF
.,TRBV9,.,TRBJ2-3,TGTGCCAGCAGCGACACCACAGGGACGGGGACAGATACGCAGTATTTT,CASSDTTGTGTDTQYF
TRBD1,TRBV5-4,.,TRBJ2-6,TGTGCCAGCAGCTTGGTTCTAGGGGGCGTTGGGGCCAACGTCCTGACTTTC,CASSLVLGGVGANVLTF
TRBD1,TRBV7-2,.,TRBJ2-5,TGTGCCAGCAGCCCAAACAGGGGGACCCCACAGTACTTC,CASSPNRGTPQYF
TRBD1,TRBV28,.,TRBJ1-2,TGTGCCAGCAGCTTGACAGGGTACGGCTACACCTTC,CASSLTGYGYTF
.,TRBV5-4,once,TRBJ1-2,TGTGCCAGCAGCTTGGCACAGAATAATGTCTACACCTTC,CASSLAQNNVYTF
.,TRBV14,.,TRBJ2-5,TGTGCCAGCAGCCGGGACTTGAGAGAGACCCAGTACTTC,CASSRDLRETQYF
.,TRBV2,.,TRBJ1-4,TGTGCCAGCAGTGAATCACAGGGCAATGAAAAACTGTTTTTT,CASSESQGNEKLFF
TRBD2,TRBV5-1,.,TRBJ2-7,TGCGCCAGCAGCTCGACGGTAGGGACTAGTGTCTACGAGCAGTACTTC,CASSSTVGTSVYEQYF
.,TRBV29-1,few,TRBJ2-7,TGCGTTCTCCTGGGAGAGCCATACGAGCAGTACTTC,CVLLGEPYEQYF
TRBD2,TRBV4-2,.,TRBJ2-1,TGTGCCAGCAGCCAAGGTCAAGCGGGGAATGAGCAGTTCTTC,CASSQGQAGNEQFF
TRBD1,TRBV7-2,.,TRBJ1-6,TGTGCCAGCAGTTTGACAGGGGTAAGGTCACCCCTCCACTTT,CASSLTGVRSPLHF
TRBD1,TRBV10-2,.,TRBJ1-2,TGCGCCAGCAGTGTTCAGACAGGGAACTATGGCTACACCTTC,CASSVQTGNYGYTF
.,TRBV5-4,few,TRBJ2-7,TGTGCCAGCAGCTTGGGCCAGTTCTACGAGCAGTACTTC,CASSLGQFYEQYF
TRBD1,TRBV29-1,.,TRBJ1-1,TGCAGCATAATGAAGGACAGGTACACTGAAGCTTTCTTT,CSIMKDRYTEAFF
TRBD2,TRBV19,.,TRBJ2-1,TGTGCCAGTAGTAGGATAGGGATCGGGAGGGACAATGAGCAGTTCTTC,CASSRIGIGRDNEQFF
.,TRBV27,.,TRBJ1-4,TGTGCCAGCAGTTTAGTGAGTAATGAAAAACTGTTTTTT,CASSLVSNEKLFF
.,TRBV2,few,TRBJ2-1,TGTGCCAGCATAGCCAATGAGCAGTTCTTC,CASIANEQFF
.,TRBV14,.,TRBJ2-7,TGTGCCAGCAGCCAAGTGCGGGGGCTCGGCGAGCAGTACTTC,CASSQVRGLGEQYF
.,TRBV11-1,.,TRBJ1-1,TGTGCCAGCAGCTTAAGACAGCACAACACTGAAGCTTTCTTT,CASSLRQHNTEAFF
.,TRBV7-9,.,TRBJ1-1,TGTGCCAGCCGCTACACGTACGGACTGATGAACACTGAAGCTTTCTTT,CASRYTYGLMNTEAFF
.,TRBV27,.,TRBJ1-1,TGTGCCAGCAGTTGGTCAGTGAACACTGAAGCTTTCTTT,CASSWSVNTEAFF
TRBD1,TRBV29-1,.,TRBJ1-5,TGCAGCGTTACAGGGGGCGCCGGTCAGCCCCAGCATTTT,CSVTGGAGQPQHF
.,TRBV25-1,.,TRBJ2-2,TGTGCCAGCAGTGGGCCTAGCGTCGGCACCGGGGAGCTGTTTTTT,CASSGPSVGTGELFF
TRBD2,TRBV27,.,TRBJ2-2,TGTGCCAGGACTAGCGGGAGGGCCGGGGAGCTGTTTTTT,CARTSGRAGELFF
TRBD1,TRBV28,.,TRBJ1-1,TGTGCCAGCAGTTTTTACAGGGGGCTCACTGAAGCTTTCTTT,CASSFYRGLTEAFF
TRBD1,TRBV10-3,.,TRBJ1-2,TGTGCCACCCGGAACTCAGGGGGAGCTAACTATGGCTACACCTTC,CATRNSGGANYGYTF
TRBD2,TRBV2,.,TRBJ2-3,TGTGCCAGCAGTGGGACTAGCGGAGGGTTGGATACGCAGTATTTT,CASSGTSGGLDTQYF
.,TRBV6-1,.,TRBJ1-4,TGTGCCAGCAGACTCACCCCGCGAACTAATGAAAAACTGTTTTTT,CASRLTPRTNEKLFF
TRBD2,TRBV6-5,.,TRBJ2-3,TGTGCCAGCAGTTTTGGGACTAGCGGAACAGATACGCAGTATTTT,CASSFGTSGTDTQYF
TRBD1,TRBV28,.,TRBJ1-2,TGTGCCAGCAAAACAGGGGGCGTAGGGGGCTACACCTTC,CASKTGGVGGYTF
TRBD2,TRBV10-3,.,TRBJ2-3,TGTGCCATCAAGGAACTAGCGGGAGATACGCAGTATTTT,CAIKELAGDTQYF
.,TRBV5-6,.,TRBJ1-5,TGTGCCAGCACCACGACCCGGATCTCAGGGCAGCCCCAGCATTTT,CASTTTRISGQPQHF
TRBD1,TRBV19,.,TRBJ1-3,TGTGCCAGTAGTCCCGGGGCGGGACAGTTTATAGGAAACACCATATATTTT,CASSPGAGQFIGNTIYF
TRBD1,TRBV28,.,TRBJ2-7,TGTGCCAGCAGTCTAATCCGGGACAGGGTCAACGAGCAGTACTTC,CASSLIRDRVNEQYF
.,TRBV7-3,.,TRBJ1-4,TGTGCCAGCAGCCCCCGTCGCCGAGGGGAGGGAGAAAAACTGTTTTTT,CASSPRRRGEGEKLFF
TRBD1,TRBV30,.,TRBJ1-2,TGTGCCTGGAGTACTGGGACAGCCTATGGCTACACCTTC,CAWSTGTAYGYTF
.,TRBV6-6,.,TRBJ1-1,TGTGCCAGCGCCAGGGATGGGCCGAACACTGAAGCTTTCTTT,CASARDGPNTEAFF
.,TRBV7-6,.,TRBJ2-1,TGTGCCAGCAGCTTATCTCGGGGATCCAATGAGCAGTTCTTC,CASSLSRGSNEQFF
TRBD1,TRBV5-4,.,TRBJ2-5,TGTGCCAGCAGTCCTACCGGGACAGAAGGTCAAGAGACCCAGTACTTC,CASSPTGTEGQETQYF
TRBD2,TRBV27,few,TRBJ2-7,TGTGCCAGCAGTTTAAGGGGACTAGCGGACTCCTACGAGCAGTACTTC,CASSLRGLADSYEQYF
TRBD1,TRBV5-1,.,TRBJ2-5,TGCGCCAGCAGCCACGGGACAGGGGAAGAAACCCAGTACTTC,CASSHGTGEETQYF
TRBD2,TRBV10-2,.,TRBJ2-2,TGCGCCAGCAGTAGGACTAGTTATGTGGTCGGGGAGCTGTTTTTT,CASSRTSYVVGELFF
.,TRBV18,.,TRBJ2-7,TGTGCCAGCTCACCACCTAGCAACTACGAGCAGTACTTC,CASSPPSNYEQYF
TRBD2,TRBV6-1,few,TRBJ2-7,TGTGCCAGCAGTGAGGGTAGCGGGAGCATCTACGAGCAGTACTTC,CASSEGSGSIYEQYF
.,TRBV7-9,.,TRBJ1-4,TGTGCCAGCAGCTTAGGCGGAACAACTAATGAAAAACTGTTTTTT,CASSLGGTTNEKLFF
TRBD1,TRBV5-6,.,TRBJ1-1,TGTGCCAGCAGCCCCGGACAGGGTGAAGCTTTCTTT,CASSPGQGEAFF
.,TRBV4-2,.,TRBJ2-1,TGTGCCAGCAGCCAAGAAGGGAACGGCAGGGCCCTCGGGTCTAATGAGCAGTTCTTC,CASSQEGNGRALGSNEQFF
TRBD1,TRBV6-5,.,TRBJ2-7,TGTGCCAGCAGCCAAAGTACAGGGGGCCACGAGCAGTACTTC,CASSQSTGGHEQYF